This T cell receptor (beta chain) comes out of a study of identical twins. The CDR3 spans 13 residues. Per germline, CDR1 ENHRY and CDR2 SYGVKD. V was clipped by 2 bases and J by 1 base, with 5 bases between them. This clonotype came up many times. TCRdb redid the calling of the 5' RACE reads with MiXCR, one entry per CDR3 protein. This table holds 500,000 to 650,000 distinct CDR3 sequences, just over 7% found once. This same sample was also part of a study on yellow fever vaccine responses in identical twins.

What was sequenced was PBMCs. The chain has TRBV10-3 and TRBJ1-2; D remains unclear. The TCR sequence derives from a woman aged 18-30 years in good health. The CDR3 DNA follows: TGTGCCATCAGTGAGGCGGGTAACTATGGCTACACCTTC. Protein product: CAISEAGNYGYTF.